One TCR beta chain is described in this entry. This CDR3 region has 14 residues. J gave up 8 bases and V 3 bases, and 9 bases lay outside the gene matches. Germline V gene sequence: CDR1 ENHRY, CDR2 SYGVKD. Original processing methods: Reference gene primers were amplified, and this amplification served to estimate nucleated cell counts. Sequencing used immunoSEQ multiplex PCR; TCRdb keeps in-frame clones, though not all of them. That table supplies the V and J calls and clone size; D and trimming were determined from the DNA. The sample holds some 31,000 clones, roughly 90% seen once. These data are taken from a study of blood T cell repertoires in COVID-19. Study background: Some COVID-19 samples were acute and others convalescent; all came from the United States, Italy and Spain.

The receptor was derived from a human donor with active COVID-19. The donor label of this sample is uncertain. This rearrangement joins TRBV10-3 to TRBJ1-1; 7 positions match TRBD1. The specimen was peripheral blood. The CDR3 DNA is TGTGCCATCAGTGAATCCAGGGGGTTCCGAGAAGCTTTCTTT. Translated: CAISESRGFREAFF.